This T cell receptor beta chain was captured in a study of blood T cell repertoires in COVID-19. About the research overall: COVID-19 samples, acute and convalescent, were from the United States, Italy and Spain. T cells, B-cell-depleted T cells, or PBMCs provided the cDNA or gDNA that served as material.

CDR1 is GTSNPN, CDR2 SVGIG, per germline (reference sequence). The CDR3 totals 13 residues. V shed 0 bases and J shed 7 bases, with 13 bases lying between them. Seattle patients were enrolled during active infection and followed longitudinally. Sequencing was performed with immunoSEQ multiplex PCR; in TCRdb, only in-frame clones are kept and a portion is missing. The sample holds 160,000 or so clones, roughly 84% seen once. The chain joins TRBV30 to TRBJ2-7; the D gene is possibly TRBD2 (6 bases). This TCR was recovered from a woman aged 45-65 years with COVID-19, enrolled during active disease. The sample consisted of peripheral blood. The CDR3 is CAWSVVAGKEQYF. CDR3 bases: TGTGCCTGGAGTGTAGTTGCGGGGAAAGAGCAGTACTTC.